This T cell receptor beta chain emerged from a study of OX40 agonist ivuxolimab in advanced cancers. General notes on the study: Ivuxolimab, which targeted the costimulatory receptor OX40 (CD134), was an agonistic, fully human IgG2 monoclonal antibody. Patients were allowed to have had prior anti-PD-1, anti-PD-L1 or anti-CTLA-4 therapy, and approximately 39% of the dose-escalation patients had been treated with checkpoint inhibitors. Three dose-escalation patients achieved partial responses, one with hepatocellular carcinoma and two with cutaneous melanoma. In the dose-escalation cohort, around four fifths of patients were male, and the mean age was around 65 years with a range of roughly 23 to 79. Of the roughly 52 dose-escalation patients, hepatocellular carcinoma was present in 19, melanoma in approximately 15, renal cell carcinoma in 9 and head and neck cancer in 9. The paper covers the monotherapy dose-escalation part of the phase I ivuxolimab trial, which included N ≈ 50 patients. Intravenous ivuxolimab was administered to patients every 2 weeks at six dose levels: 0.01, 0.1, 0.3, 1.5, 3 and 10 mg/kg. Peripheral TCRbeta sequencing was intended to test whether TCR sequence diversity was altered and clonal T-cell expansion was caused by ivuxolimab.

Genomic DNA was isolated from the sorted cells so that the TCRbeta CDR3 region could be sequenced. The immunoSEQ Assay was used for sequencing of TCRbeta CDR3 regions. As stored in TCRdb, this immuneACCESS dataset retains in-frame rearrangements with V and J assigned. A fraction of the clones does not appear; measured against another copy, unresolved V genes explain less than half of the discrepancy, and the remainder lacks a known reason. The sample table contains over 100,000 clones; only one count was recorded for about nine tenths of them. The top ten hold about 1% of the sample. Paper-wide results and their limitations: The antigen specificity of the clonally expanded peripheral T cells was not determined. At doses of 0.1 to 3.0 mg/kg, clonal expansion of both CD4+ and CD8+ blood T cells was observed from baseline to week 6. Low levels of normalized T-cell clonal expansion were also shown by some nonresponding patients. Partial responders in the 0.1-3.0 mg/kg groups had among the lowest normalized peripheral clonal expansion, especially among CD8+ T cells. After ivuxolimab, expanded clones were on average more numerous among CD8+ T cells than among CD4+ T cells.

Here V drops 3 bases and J drops 4 bases, and the junction holds 19 bases not matched to any gene. Reading from cysteine to phenylalanine, the CDR3 counts 19 amino acids. The sequence is cut down to CDR3 DNA, 57 bases in frame from base 1. CDR1 and CDR2 are read off the germline V gene as SGHRS and YFSETQ. Patients with autoimmune disease history or receiving systemic immunosuppression were excluded from the trial. Peripheral blood for TCR sequencing was drawn from every dose cohort at baseline, at cycle 4 day 1 and at cycle 7 day 1. The samples were taken from a phase I, first-in-human, multicenter, open-label dose-escalation trial of ivuxolimab. The trial enrolled adults with locally advanced or metastatic head and neck squamous cell, hepatocellular, melanoma or renal cell carcinoma. Before TCR sequencing, CD4+ and CD8+ T cells were separately sorted from peripheral blood. Remarks on this clone: Its binding antigen is unknown. Base qualities are missing; no much larger clone stands one base away.

This sequence was found in an adult with an advanced solid tumor such as melanoma, head and neck, liver or kidney cancer. This chain joins TRBV5-1 to TRBJ2-1, with 7 central nucleotides matching TRBD2. This material consisted of CD4+ or CD8+ T cells sorted from blood, taken in a trial of the OX40 agonist ivuxolimab. Here the CDR3 is given as CASSWRRTSVVGGYNEQFF. The sequence in DNA is TGCGCCAGCAGCTGGCGGAGGACTAGTGTCGTGGGGGGTTACAATGAGCAGTTCTTC.